This T cell receptor (beta chain) was sequenced for a study of T cell repertoires in cytomegalovirus infection. Study-level information: It was recently identified HLA-C-restricted and well-studied HLA-B-restricted CMV epitopes that the study used. Indications came from public TCR beta signatures; they pointed to CMV infection and to a matching HLA type. General study results and limits: Totalled public TCR beta family frequency picked out people who carried CMV plus the relevant HLA. Predominance within the ex vivo response was attributable to HLA-C-restricted CMV-specific TCR beta clonotypes.

This clonotype was observed a few times. Its antigen is not identified. MiXCR, run by TCRdb on the reads, gives a single entry per CDR3 protein. Among some 940,000 distinct CDR3 sequences listed, approximately 31% were seen once. The TCR was taken from a human donor in good health (CMV status not recorded). Some clones in this sample may be carry-over from other donors' samples. The sample here was cultured CD8+ T cells from PBMCs, taken from culture after CMV antigen stimulation.

The CDR3 sequence is CASSQEGPTYGYTF. The CDR3 DNA reads TGCGCCAGCAGCCAAGAAGGACCCACCTATGGCTACACCTTC. This chain uses TRBV4-1 with TRBJ1-2; D ambiguous. The CDR3 covers 14 residues. Looked up from germline, CDR1 is MGHRA and CDR2 is YSYEKL. With 0 bases removed from V and 4 bases from J, the gap between germline ends came to 9 bases.